This is a list of T cell receptor beta chains from one sample in a study of blood T cell repertoires in COVID-19. Libraries were prepared by immunoSEQ multiplex PCR; TCRdb keeps only in-frame clonotypes and omits some of them. The table shows 50,000 or so clones, with 90% occurring only once. Input material: peripheral blood. The receptors were gathered from a woman aged 80 or over with acute or convalescent COVID-19. Both conserved end residues are part of each CDR3.

v_call: TRBV19; j_call: TRBJ2-1; cdr3_aa: CASSIGGTYNEQFF
v_call: TRBV4-2; j_call: TRBJ1-2; cdr3_aa: CASSQDLGGYGYTF
v_call: TRBV11-3; j_call: TRBJ2-5; cdr3_aa: CASSLNTAGETQYF
v_call: TRBV12-3/TRBV12-4; j_call: TRBJ1-2; cdr3_aa: CASSLGPMRGYTF
v_call: TRBV7-9; j_call: TRBJ2-1; cdr3_aa: CASSLQLAGRDNEQFF
v_call: TRBV6-5; j_call: TRBJ1-4; cdr3_aa: CASSQRTREKLFF
v_call: TRBV24-1; j_call: TRBJ1-4; cdr3_aa: CATSDRNEKLFF
v_call: TRBV7-2; j_call: TRBJ1-2; cdr3_aa: CASSLAGGPGWDYGYTF
v_call: TRBV2; j_call: TRBJ2-1; cdr3_aa: CASSEDRVHEQFF
v_call: TRBV19; j_call: TRBJ2-5; cdr3_aa: CASSRGDRVVQETQYF
v_call: TRBV5-8; j_call: TRBJ1-1; cdr3_aa: CASRETGRYTEAFF
v_call: TRBV18; j_call: TRBJ2-2; cdr3_aa: CASSPTSGTPPGELFF
v_call: TRBV3-1/TRBV3-2; j_call: TRBJ2-1; cdr3_aa: CASSQSIGTGRNEQFF
v_call: TRBV6-5; j_call: TRBJ1-1; cdr3_aa: CASSYSTAMNTEAFF
v_call: TRBV4-3; j_call: TRBJ2-7; cdr3_aa: CASSQGGTGVPYEQYF
v_call: TRBV4-3; j_call: TRBJ1-2; cdr3_aa: CASSQDPGGYGYTF
v_call: TRBV4-2; j_call: TRBJ2-1; cdr3_aa: CASSQDLGTSDYNEQFF
v_call: TRBV9; j_call: TRBJ2-2; cdr3_aa: CASSPSGTGGYTGELFF
v_call: TRBV18; j_call: TRBJ1-4; cdr3_aa: CASSPPGVSEKLFF
v_call: TRBV5-8; j_call: TRBJ1-2; cdr3_aa: CASSWGEPNYGYTF
v_call: TRBV19; j_call: TRBJ2-7; cdr3_aa: CASSRGTGPYEQYF